The clone carrying this TCR beta chain showed up many times. This library used roughly 370 ng RNA and molecular barcoded adaptors spanning alpha/delta and beta/gamma chains. TCRdb redid the calling of the reads with MiXCR, one entry per CDR3 protein. The sample has some 140,000 distinct CDR3 sequences, less than 15% seen once. This sample was included in a study of read filtering for tumor transcriptome and immune sequencing. The length of the CDR3 is 13 residues. The V end was cut by 6 bases, the J end by 8 bases, with 13 bases between. The sequenced sample consisted of a population of CD138-negative cells sorted from bone marrow. The sequence was obtained from a donor over 35 with multiple myeloma. This chain joins TRBV12-3 or TRBV12-4 and TRBJ1-4; D gene uncertain. CDR3 sequence reads: CASRRPDGEKLFF. The CDR3 bases are TGTGCCAGCAGGCGACCGGATGGGGAAAAACTGTTTTTT.